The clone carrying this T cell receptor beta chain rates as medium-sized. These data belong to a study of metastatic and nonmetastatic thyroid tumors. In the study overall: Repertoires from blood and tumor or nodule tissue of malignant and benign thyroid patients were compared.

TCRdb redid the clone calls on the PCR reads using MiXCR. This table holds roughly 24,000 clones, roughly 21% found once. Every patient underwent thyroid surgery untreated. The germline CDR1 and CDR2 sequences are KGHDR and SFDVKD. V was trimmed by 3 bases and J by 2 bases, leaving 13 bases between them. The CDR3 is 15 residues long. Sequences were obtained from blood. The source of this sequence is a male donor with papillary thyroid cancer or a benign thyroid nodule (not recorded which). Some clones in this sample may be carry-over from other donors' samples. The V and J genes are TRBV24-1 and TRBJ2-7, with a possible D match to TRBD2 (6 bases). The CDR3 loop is CATSDPSGRTYEQYF. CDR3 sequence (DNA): TGTGCCACCAGTGATCCCTCGGGGAGGACCTACGAGCAGTACTTC.